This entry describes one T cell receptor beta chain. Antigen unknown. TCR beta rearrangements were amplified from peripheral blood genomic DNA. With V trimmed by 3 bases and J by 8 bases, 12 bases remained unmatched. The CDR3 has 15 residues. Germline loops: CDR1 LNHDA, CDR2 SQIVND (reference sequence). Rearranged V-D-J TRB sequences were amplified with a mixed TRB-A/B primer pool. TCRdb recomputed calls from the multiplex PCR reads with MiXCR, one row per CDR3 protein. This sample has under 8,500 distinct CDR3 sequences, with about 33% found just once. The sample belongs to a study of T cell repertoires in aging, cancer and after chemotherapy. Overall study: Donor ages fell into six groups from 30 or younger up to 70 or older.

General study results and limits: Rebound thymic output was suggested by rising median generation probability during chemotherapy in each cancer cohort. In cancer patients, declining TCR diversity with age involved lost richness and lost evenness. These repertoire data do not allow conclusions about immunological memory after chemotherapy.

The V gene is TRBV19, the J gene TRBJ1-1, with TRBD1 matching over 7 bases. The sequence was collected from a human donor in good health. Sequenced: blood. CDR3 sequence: CASSIILWTGLEAFF. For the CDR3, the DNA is TGTGCCAGTAGTATTATTTTATGGACAGGCTTAGAAGCTTTCTTT.